The 6 T cell receptor beta chains reported below all come from one sample, sequenced in a study of chronic HIV infection and antiretroviral therapy (dated by TCRdb to between 2014 and 2017). The library was generated by 5' RACE. Reads for this sample came from an Illumina MiSeq. Using fastp trimming at Q25 and MiXCR clonotype assembly, TCRdb reanalyzed the public sequencing data and kept in-frame beta chains. Each entry merges the rows of one CDR3 protein and shows their most common DNA and genes. For this sample the table gives about 38,000 distinct CDR3 sequences, of which more than 8% were detected only once. Jointly, the top ten make up around 2.9% of the sample. The sequenced sample consisted of peripheral blood. Source of these receptors: an adult who had HIV and had not received antiretroviral therapy, or was an uninfected healthy control (not recorded which).

The chain employs TRBV25-1 and TRBJ2-7; the D is unclear. The CDR3 has 13 amino acids. Trimming removed 7 bases from V and 2 bases from J, with 12 bases in between. CDR1 MGHDK and CDR2 SYGVNS come from the germline V gene. The CDR3 loop reads CASKGDETYEQYF. CDR3 DNA: TGTGCCAGCAAAGGCGACGAGACCTACGAGCAGTACTTC.

The chain combines TRBV5-1 with TRBJ1-1, with D uncertain. The CDR3 has 13 amino acids. V was trimmed by 3 bases and J by 5 bases, leaving 11 bases between them. Germline lookup yields CDR1 SGHRS and CDR2 YFSETQ. The CDR3 here is CASSSPAGTEAFF. CDR3 in DNA: TGCGCCAGCAGCTCCCCCGCAGGTACTGAAGCTTTCTTT.

On this clonotype itself: Just one base apart from a much larger clone, this may be a read error. The rearrangement joins TRBV29-1 to TRBJ2-1; a possible D gene is TRBD1 (6 bases). The germline CDR1 and CDR2 sequences are SQVTM and ANQGSEA. The CDR3 is 17 residues long. Trimming removed 8 bases from V and 0 bases from J, with 23 bases in between. This CDR3 is CSPPPRGTSSSYNEQFF. The DNA of the CDR3 is TGCAGCCCTCCCCCTAGGGGGACATCGAGCTCCTACAATGAGCAGTTCTTC.

This chain links TRBV4-2 with TRBJ2-7; 10 bases fit TRBD2. CDR1 is LGHNA, CDR2 YNFKEQ, per germline. J gave up 5 bases and V 0 bases, and 10 bases lay outside the gene matches. The CDR3 consists of 17 residues. DNA for the CDR3: TGTGCCAGCAGCCAAGATCCTCAAGCGGGAGGGCCTAACGAGCAGTACTTC. Translated, it gives CASSQDPQAGGPNEQYF.

This clonotype was counted many times. V usage is TRBV6-6 and J usage is TRBJ1-1, with D uncertain. CDR1 is MNHNY, CDR2 SVGAGI, per germline (reference sequence). This CDR3 has 14 residues. Between the trimmed V and J ends, which lost 0 bases and 8 bases, there was a span of 13 bases. The CDR3 DNA reads TGTGCCAGCAGTTACTCTCCCGGACCACGCGAAGCTTTCTTT. It yields the protein CASSYSPGPREAFF.

This clonotype showed up just a few times. The gene calls are TRBV10-3 and TRBJ2-1, with 9 bases lining up with TRBD2. The CDR3 covers 13 residues. J was trimmed by 8 bases and V by 11 bases; bases with no gene match: 10. Looked up from germline, CDR1 is ENHRY and CDR2 is SYGVKD. This chain's CDR3 is CAASSGNLDEQFF. The CDR3 DNA follows: TGTGCCGCTTCTAGCGGGAATTTGGATGAGCAGTTCTTC.